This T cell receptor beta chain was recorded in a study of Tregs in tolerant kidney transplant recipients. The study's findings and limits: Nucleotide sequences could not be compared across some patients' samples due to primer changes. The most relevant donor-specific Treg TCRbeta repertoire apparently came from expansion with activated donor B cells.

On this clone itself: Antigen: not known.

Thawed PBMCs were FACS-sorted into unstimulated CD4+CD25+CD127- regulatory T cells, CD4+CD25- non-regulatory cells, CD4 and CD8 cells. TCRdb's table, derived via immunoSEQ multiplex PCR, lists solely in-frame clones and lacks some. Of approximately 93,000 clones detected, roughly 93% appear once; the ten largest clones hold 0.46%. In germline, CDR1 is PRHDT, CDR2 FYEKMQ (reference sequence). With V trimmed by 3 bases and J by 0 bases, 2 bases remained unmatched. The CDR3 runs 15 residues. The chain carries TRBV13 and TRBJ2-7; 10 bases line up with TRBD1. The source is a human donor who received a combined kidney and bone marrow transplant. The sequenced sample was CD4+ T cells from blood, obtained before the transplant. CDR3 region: CASSFRTGGSYEQYF. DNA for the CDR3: TGTGCCAGCAGCTTTCGGACAGGGGGCTCCTACGAGCAGTACTTC.